At least ten counts were recorded for the clone carrying this T cell receptor (beta chain). The antigen is undetermined. The data were obtained in a study of response to subunit inactivated influenza vaccine. MiXCR, applied by TCRdb to the RT-PCR reads, yields one record per CDR3 protein. This table has about 780,000 distinct CDR3 sequences, approximately 18% appearing once. V shed 4 bases and J 1 base; nucleotides not matched to a gene: 5. The germline V gene encodes CDR1 SGHRS and CDR2 YFSETQ. The CDR3 extends over 15 amino acids. Study-wide results and caveats: Each seasonal flu vaccination may recruit only limited new T cells, authors suggested.

The starting material was PBMCs from blood, obtained 4 to 6 days after vaccination. V and J are TRBV5-1 and TRBJ2-1, with TRBD2 matching 7 bases. This sequence was found in a man aged 50-59 years who received an inactivated influenza vaccine. The CDR3 protein is CASSQRAGSYNEQFF. DNA of the CDR3: TGCGCCAGCAGCCAACGAGCGGGGTCCTACAATGAGCAGTTCTTC.